The clone carrying this TCR beta chain occurred many times. These data are taken from a study of T-cell memory formation after mild COVID-19. The wider study: Largely donor-specific TCR clusters were found.

TCR alpha and TCR beta cDNA libraries with sample barcodes and UMIs came from 5'RACE using constant-segment primers. TCRdb called the 5' RACE reads again in MiXCR, with one record for every CDR3 protein. The repertoire holds 450,000 to 650,000 distinct CDR3 sequences, about a fifth seen once, with approximately 12% in the top ten. Germline V gene lookup returns CDR1 SGHTA and CDR2 FQGTGA. V shed 4 bases, J shed 2 bases, and the junction held 5 bases outside the gene matches. The length of the CDR3 is 15 residues. The V and J genes are TRBV7-3 and TRBJ2-1, with 7 bases that match TRBD2. The sample was PBMCs or a T cell subset sorted from them (not recorded which). This clonotype was sampled from an adult woman who had mild COVID-19 (a few samples of this study predate the infection). Cell type and time point are not known. The CDR3 bases are TGTGCCAGCAGCTCCACTAGCGACCCCTACAATGAGCAGTTCTTC. Residues: CASSSTSDPYNEQFF. The variable domain in full, completed from reference TRBV7-3 and TRBJ2-1, reads GAGVSQTPSNKVTEKGKYVELRCDPISGHTALYWYRQSLGQGPEFLIYFQGTGAADDSGLPNDRFFAVRPEGSVSTLKIQRTERGDSAVYLCASSSTSDPYNEQFFGPGTRLTVL.